This T cell receptor beta chain was documented in a study of blood T cells in healthy people across ages. Study conclusions and caveats: A greater number of naive CD4+ cells and higher diversity distinguished long-lived donors from aged donors. Lack of knowledge of donor CMV status possibly confounded expanded clonotype changes.

V gave up 4 bases and J gave up 8 bases; unmatched junction bases: 9. This CDR3 is built from 16 residues. CDR1 is SGDLS, CDR2 YYNGEE, per germline. This clonotype was found a few times. The antigen is unknown. Alongside a J-beta primer mix, a sample-barcoded 5' primer served in a second PCR lasting roughly 6 to 11 cycles. One entry per CDR3 protein, called by TCRdb with MiXCR from the 5' RACE reads. The sample contains 580,000 or so distinct CDR3 sequences, around 48% of which appear only once. Donors were healthy Caucasian individuals from Russia aged roughly 6 to 90. The authors drew approximately 9 milliliters of peripheral blood from each donor.

The source of this sequence is a man older than 75 in good health. V and J are TRBV9 and TRBJ2-1, with 13 nucleotides matching TRBD2. Sequencing input: blood. Here the CDR3 DNA reads TGTGCCAGCAGCATTCCCGGGACTAGCGGGACTGATGAGCAGTTCTTC. Protein sequence: CASSIPGTSGTDEQFF. The full variable domain, rest sourced from reference TRBV9 and TRBJ2-1, is DSGVTQTPKHLITATGQRVTLRCSPRSGDLSVYWYQQSLDQGLQFLIQYYNGEERAKGNILERFSAQQFPDLHSELNLSSLELGDSALYFCASSIPGTSGTDEQFFGPGTRLTVL.